These 14 T cell receptor beta chains came from one sample sequenced in a study of T-cell reconstitution after alpha-beta-depleted transplantation in children. Using unique molecular identifiers, the investigators prepared the TCRbeta library. TCRdb passed the PCR reads through MiXCR, listing each CDR3 protein once. This table has about 280,000 distinct CDR3 sequences, 9.5% to 13% appearing once. This sample comprised peripheral blood, obtained 180 days after TCRalphabeta/CD19-depleted stem cell transplant. The receptors stem from a male patient aged 2 to 10 who had a stem cell transplant for chronic granulomatous disease, so the T cells may come from the graft donor.

Many counts were recorded for this clonotype. The genes are TRBV20-1 and TRBJ2-3; possible D gene TRBD1, 6 bases. V was pared by 1 base and J by 10 bases, with 18 bases between. CDR1 and CDR2 (germline): DFQATT, SNEGSKA (reference sequence). The CDR3 has 14 residues. Written as DNA, the CDR3 is TGCAGTGCTAGAGGAGAGGTGGGGGCGAGGTCGCAGTATTTT. Protein product: CSARGEVGARSQYF.

This clonotype was seen many times. V usage is TRBV30 and J usage is TRBJ1-2; 11 bases agree with TRBD1. This CDR3 region has 14 residues. Germline V gives CDR1 GTSNPN, CDR2 SVGIG (reference sequence). V trimming: 4 bases; J trimming: 7 bases; junction bases outside the gene matches: 8. The chain's CDR3 is CAWTRTGGAAGYTF. The DNA for the CDR3 is TGTGCCTGGACCCGGACAGGGGGCGCGGCTGGCTACACCTTC. The whole variable domain, remainder taken from reference TRBV30 and TRBJ1-2, is SQTIHQWPATLVQPVGSPLSLECTVEGTSNPNLYWYRQAAGRGLQLLFYSVGIGQISSEVPQNLSASRPQDRQFILSSKKLLLSDSGFYLCAWTRTGGAAGYTFGSGTRLTVV.

This clonotype was seen at least ten times. V and J are TRBV4-2 and TRBJ2-5; 10 bases are a match to TRBD2. Germline trimming cut 4 bases from V and 4 bases from J; bases unmatched to any gene: 15. CDR3 length: 18 residues. The V gene's germline CDR1 is LGHNA and CDR2 YNFKEQ. The CDR3: CASSPGAAGGHGSETQYF. CDR3 in DNA: TGTGCCAGCAGCCCCGGGGCAGCGGGGGGGCACGGTTCAGAGACCCAGTACTTC.

This clonotype was observed many times. J is TRBJ1-2 and V is TRBV7-2, with D maybe TRBD1 (5 bases). The V gene lost 5 bases and the J gene lost 5 bases, with 18 bases spanning the gap. This CDR3 comprises 15 residues. CDR1 is SGHTA and CDR2 is FQGNSA in the germline V gene. This CDR3 is CASSPGPSGAYGYTF. The CDR3 DNA reads as TGTGCCAGCAGCCCAGGTCCCAGCGGGGCATATGGCTACACCTTC.

In its sample, this clonotype was seen many times. The chain recombines TRBV20-1 with TRBJ2-5, with TRBD2 matching 8 bases. The CDR3 contains 14 residues. Germline trimming cut 4 bases from V and 2 bases from J; bases unmatched to any gene: 6. Germline loops: CDR1 DFQATT, CDR2 SNEGSKA (reference sequence). The CDR3 sequence is CSATSGGRQETQYF. CDR3 DNA sequence: TGCAGTGCTACGAGCGGGGGCCGGCAAGAGACCCAGTACTTC.

The table lists this clonotype with many counts. The chain links TRBV7-2 to TRBJ2-5; D not certain. The CDR3 is 12 amino acids. Per the germline V gene, CDR1 is SGHTA and CDR2 is FQGNSA. Trimming removed 5 bases at V and 4 bases at J, with 8 bases between. Written as DNA, the CDR3 is TGTGCCAGCAGCCCATTCGCAGAGACCCAGTACTTC. Residues: CASSPFAETQYF.

On this clonotype: Just one base apart from a much larger clone, this may be a read error. The chain carries TRBV12-3 or TRBV12-4 and TRBJ1-5; perhaps TRBD1 as D (5 bases). CDR3 length equals 19 residues. V was pared by 1 base and J by 0 bases, with 19 bases between. CDR3 nucleotide sequence: TGTGCCAGCAGTTTAGGCTATATTAGTTGGGGGTATAGCAATCAGCCCCAGCATTTT. This gives the protein CASSLGYISWGYSNQPQHF.

This clonotype was counted at least ten times. The rearrangement uses TRBV5-1 and TRBJ2-1; TRBD2 matches 11 bases. Per the germline V gene, CDR1 is SGHRS and CDR2 is YFSETQ. The V segment lost 3 bases and the J segment 7 bases; nucleotides outside the gene matches: 9. This CDR3 is built from 16 residues. DNA for the CDR3: TGCGCCAGCAGCTCCTGGACTAGCGGGTCCTTTAATGAGCAGTTCTTC. Its protein product is CASSSWTSGSFNEQFF.

V and J are TRBV29-1 and TRBJ2-3, with 7 nucleotides matching TRBD1. There are 13 residues in the CDR3. The J segment lost 2 bases and the V segment lost 5 bases, leaving 4 bases of the junction unmatched. The germline V gene encodes CDR1 SQVTM and CDR2 ANQGSEA. The CDR3 sequence: CSVSRGNTDTQYF. CDR3 nucleotide sequence: TGCAGCGTTAGCAGGGGGAACACAGATACGCAGTATTTT.

This clonotype has a count of ten or more. The chain couples TRBV5-5 to TRBJ2-2; TRBD1 matches 8 bases. J gave up 1 base and V 1 base, and 3 bases lay outside the gene matches. The CDR3 has 16 amino acids. The germline V gene has CDR1 SGHKS and CDR2 YYEKEE (reference sequence). In DNA form, the CDR3 reads TGTGCCAGCAGCTTGCCCAGGGGGCAGAACACCGGGGAGCTGTTTTTT. Its protein is CASSLPRGQNTGELFF.

This clonotype was detected many times. The chain joins TRBV5-1 to TRBJ1-1, with D hard to call. The germline gives CDR1 SGHRS, CDR2 YFSETQ. Trimming pared 2 bases from V and 0 bases from J, leaving 17 bases between. The CDR3 covers 17 residues. The CDR3 reads CASSLLPSTEMNTEAFF. The CDR3 DNA is TGCGCCAGCAGCTTACTACCTTCCACAGAAATGAACACTGAAGCTTTCTTT.

This clonotype occurred many times. V usage is TRBV7-2 and J usage is TRBJ1-5, with D perhaps matching TRBD1 (5 bases). Trimming stripped 5 bases from V and 2 bases from J, with 10 bases between. Per germline, CDR1 SGHTA and CDR2 FQGNSA. This CDR3 region has 14 residues. The CDR3 nucleotides read TGTGCCAGCAGCCCCAGGGTGGGCAATCAGCCCCAGCATTTT. Its translation: CASSPRVGNQPQHF.

This clonotype was seen repeatedly, ten times or more. One end of the junction is discordant with germline, which a read error may explain. The chain has TRBV12-3 or TRBV12-4 and TRBJ2-1; 8 bases align to TRBD2. This CDR3 spans 11 amino acids. The CDR3 DNA reads as TGTGCCAGCAGTTCCCAAACTAGCGGCTACTTC. Translation: CASSSQTSGYF.

The chain uses TRBV27 and TRBJ2-7; D gene ambiguous. The CDR3 is made up of 14 amino acids. Germline V gives CDR1 MNHEY, CDR2 SMNVEV (reference sequence). With 5 bases removed from V and 0 bases from J, the gap between germline ends came to 11 bases. The CDR3 here is CASSMSFGSYEQYF. The CDR3 coding sequence is TGTGCCAGCAGTATGTCATTTGGCTCCTACGAGCAGTACTTC.